This T cell receptor beta chain came from a study of human T cells and chemical hapten exposure. The germline V gene has CDR1 SGHDN and CDR2 FVKESK. The germline V and J ends were trimmed by 1 base and 6 bases, with 12 bases remaining between them. The CDR3 length is 14 residues. TCRdb re-derived calls from the 5' RACE reads in MiXCR, one entry per CDR3 protein. The data show 100,000 to 120,000 distinct CDR3 sequences, with approximately 19% seen just once and approximately 2.8% held by the top ten. The authors extracted total RNA from unfractionated whole blood. The gene calls are TRBV14 and TRBJ2-5, with D possibly called TRBD1 or TRBD2 (5 bases each). The clonotype comes from a human donor in good health. The CDR3 spells CASSQGGVKKTQYF. CDR3 DNA sequence: TGTGCCAGCAGCCAAGGAGGGGTGAAGAAGACCCAGTACTTC.